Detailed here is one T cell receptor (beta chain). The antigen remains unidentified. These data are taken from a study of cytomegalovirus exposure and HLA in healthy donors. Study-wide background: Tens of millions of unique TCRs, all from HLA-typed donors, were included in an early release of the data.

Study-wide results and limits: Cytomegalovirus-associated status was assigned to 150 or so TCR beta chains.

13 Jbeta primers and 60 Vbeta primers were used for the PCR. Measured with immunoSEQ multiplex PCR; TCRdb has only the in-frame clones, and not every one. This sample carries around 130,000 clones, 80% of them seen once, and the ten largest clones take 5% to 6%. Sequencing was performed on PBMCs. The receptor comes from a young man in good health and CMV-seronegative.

The CDR3 DNA sequence: TGCGCCAGCAGCTACGGGCTAGCGGCCAATGAGCAGTTCTTC. Amino acid sequence: CASSYGLAANEQFF. The chain links TRBV5-1 to TRBJ2-1; 7 bases are a match to TRBD2. CDR1 is SGHRS and CDR2 is YFSETQ in the germline V gene. V gave up 3 bases and J gave up 6 bases; unmatched junction bases: 6. The CDR3 spans 14 residues.